This TCR beta chain was retrieved from a study of cytomegalovirus exposure and HLA in healthy donors (dated by TCRdb to 2015 to 2018). Broadly, across the study: According to a later analysis, the 120 or so validation repertoires were produced on the same platform as the 666 repertoires of the first cohort. The study aimed to test whether signatures of past pathogen exposure could be identified by cataloging public T cell receptors. In addition to the first cohort of 650 to 800 subjects, a separate validation cohort of under 150 different subjects was used. To predict cytomegalovirus infection status, the study brought together high-throughput TCR immunosequencing, statistical association of individual TCRs with disease status, and machine learning.

For this clone: What antigen it recognizes has not been identified. No base quality information exists; no much larger clone differs at one position.

Donors formed part of the validation cohort, which comprised over a hundred subjects and was distinct from the first cohort of several hundred subjects. Beyond this particular receptor, the publication reports: In the study, around 150 TCR beta chains were listed as associated with cytomegalovirus. The classifier was reported to diagnose cytomegalovirus status with high specificity and sensitivity in both the original and validation cohorts. The validation cohort had no HLA typing available for a later analysis, so co-occurrence within that cohort was assessed over all 130 or so repertoires. Most TCR sequences were seen in very few donors, while some public TCRs were found in many individuals. The authors suggested that the approach could potentially be extended to other disease states and immunological phenotypes. In vitro tests confirmed that three of the cytomegalovirus-associated TCR beta chains recognize cytomegalovirus antigens. Of the cluster scores, roughly 95% were above 0 in a later analysis, which found that TCRs clustered in the first cohort also tended to co-occur in the roughly 130 validation repertoires.

Trimming removed 5 bases from V and 1 base from J, leaving 12 bases between the germline ends. The germline V gene sets CDR1 to SGHDT and CDR2 to YYEEEE. Reading from cysteine to phenylalanine, the CDR3 counts 14 amino acids. CDR3 DNA is the only sequence kept; it has 42 bases, read in frame from the first base. The protocol used for the library was the immunoSEQ multiplex PCR assay. Under the source paper's analysis protocol: A statistical classification framework was developed to diagnose cytomegalovirus status using the catalog of TCR beta chain sequences. TCRdb stores this immuneACCESS table with in-frame sequences only. Part of the clones is absent; in the studies checked, under half of the shortfall reflects unresolved V genes, and no reason is known for the rest. V and J calls and clone size are copied from that table; D and trimming were computed from the DNA. This sample holds around 130,000 clones; roughly 91% were observed only once. The biggest ten clones account for 3% to 4% of the sample.

This clonotype originated in a man aged 30-40 years in good health and CMV-seronegative. Sequences were obtained from PBMCs. The chain joins TRBV5-6 to TRBJ1-1; perhaps TRBD1 is the D gene, with 6 bases matching. The CDR3 here reads CASRWTVENTEAFF. The DNA sequence follows: TGTGCCAGCAGGTGGACAGTCGAGAACACTGAAGCTTTCTTT.